This entry describes one T cell receptor beta chain. Its antigen is unknown. 60 Vbeta and 13 Jbeta primers were used in PCR. Original processing methods: About 11 million of the about 80 million unique TCR beta chains counted in a later analysis were shared. TCRdb's table, derived via immunoSEQ multiplex PCR, lists solely in-frame clones and lacks some. From that table come the V and J calls and clone size; the DNA was used to work out D and trimming. Found here are about 160,000 clones, around 68% of them singletons; the top ten hold over 1.2%. Each donor's status was that of a healthy bone marrow donor. This sample is part of a study of cytomegalovirus exposure and HLA in healthy donors. Overall study findings and caveats: Per a later analysis, roughly 17,000 TCR beta sequences showed association with HLA alleles at 0.05 false discovery rate.

V shed 3 bases, J shed 0 bases, and the junction held 12 bases outside the gene matches. Per the germline V gene, CDR1 is SQVTM and CDR2 is ANQGSEA. CDR3 length: 18 residues. The TCR comes from a man aged 45-65 years in good health and CMV-seronegative. The rearrangement uses TRBV29-1 and TRBJ2-1, with 9 bases that match TRBD2. Sequenced: PBMCs. CDR3 bases: TGCAGCGTTGAGAATGGGGCGGGGGGGAGGAGCTCCTACAATGAGCAGTTCTTC. Translation: CSVENGAGGRSSYNEQFF.